This T cell receptor beta chain derives from a study of human T cells and chemical hapten exposure. Study background: Slight volume differences across pooled libraries mainly accounted for varying per-sample TCR yields. Study-wide findings and caveats: The study found that DPC sensitization did not change TCRs above 1 in 1000 frequency.

V lost 2 bases and J lost 9; bases outside the gene matches: 11. This CDR3 spans 16 amino acids. In germline, CDR1 is KGHSH, CDR2 LQKENI. As the library was built, unique molecular identifiers were attached to individual cDNA molecules. The authors' processing: 90,000 to 100,000 TCRs per sample was the median, with a range of 23,224 to 690,600. MiXCR, run by TCRdb on the RACE reads, gives a single entry per CDR3 protein. These V and J calls rely on TCRdb rather than the paper's analysis. The data hold about 50,000 distinct CDR3 sequences, with around 4% observed a single time. Regarding time point: healthy volunteer bleed at 2 weeks. Unfractionated whole blood yielded the extracted total RNA. This clonotype was seen repeatedly, ten times or more. What it recognizes is unknown.

Sequencing was performed on whole blood. This chain joins TRBV18 and TRBJ2-1, with 9 bases lining up with TRBD1. The TCR was taken from a female donor in good health. Some clones in this sample may be carry-over from other donors' samples. This CDR3 reads CASSPDTGTGYGEQFF. The CDR3 region has the DNA TGTGCCAGCTCACCAGACACCGGGACAGGGTATGGTGAGCAGTTCTTC.